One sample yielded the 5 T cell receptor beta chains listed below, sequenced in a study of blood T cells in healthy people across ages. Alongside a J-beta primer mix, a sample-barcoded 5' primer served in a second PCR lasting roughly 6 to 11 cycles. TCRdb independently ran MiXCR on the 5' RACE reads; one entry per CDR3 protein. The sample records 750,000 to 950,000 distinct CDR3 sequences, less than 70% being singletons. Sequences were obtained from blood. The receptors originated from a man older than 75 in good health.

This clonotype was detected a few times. The CDR3, as DNA: TGTGCCAGCAGGACGGTGATTAGGGATGAGCAGTTCTTC. Amino acid sequence: CASRTVIRDEQFF. The chain is built from TRBV19 and TRBJ2-1; D uncertain. The CDR3 has 13 residues. Germline V gene sequence: CDR1 LNHDA, CDR2 SQIVND (reference sequence). V lost 9 bases and J lost 8, with 17 bases in between.

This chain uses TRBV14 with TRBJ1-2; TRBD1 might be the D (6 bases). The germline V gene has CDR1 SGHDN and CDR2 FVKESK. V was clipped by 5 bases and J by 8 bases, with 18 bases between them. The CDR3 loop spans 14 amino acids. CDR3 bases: TGTGCCAGCAGCTTCCCCGGGACACGTTCCGGCTACACCTTC. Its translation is CASSFPGTRSGYTF. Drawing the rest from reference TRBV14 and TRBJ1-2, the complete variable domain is EAGVTQFPSHSVIEKGQTVTLRCDPISGHDNLYWYRRVMGKEIKFLLHFVKESKQDESGMPNNRFLAERTGGTYSTLKVQPAELEDSGVYFCASSFPGTRSGYTFGSGTRLTVV.

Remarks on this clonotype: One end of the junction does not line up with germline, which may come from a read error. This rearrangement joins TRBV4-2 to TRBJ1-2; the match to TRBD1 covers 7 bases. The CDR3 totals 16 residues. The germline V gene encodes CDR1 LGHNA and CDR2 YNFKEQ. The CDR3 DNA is TGTGCCAGCAGCCTCCCGACAGGGAAGCCACACTATGGCCACACCTTC. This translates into CASSLPTGKPHYGHTF.

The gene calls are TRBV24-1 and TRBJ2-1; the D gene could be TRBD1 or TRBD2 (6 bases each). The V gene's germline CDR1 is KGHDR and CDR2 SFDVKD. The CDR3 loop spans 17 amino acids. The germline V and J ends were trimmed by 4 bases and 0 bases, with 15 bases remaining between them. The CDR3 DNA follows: TGTGCCACCAGTGACCCAAGGGGGGTAAGCTCCTACAATGAGCAGTTCTTC. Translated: CATSDPRGVSSYNEQFF.

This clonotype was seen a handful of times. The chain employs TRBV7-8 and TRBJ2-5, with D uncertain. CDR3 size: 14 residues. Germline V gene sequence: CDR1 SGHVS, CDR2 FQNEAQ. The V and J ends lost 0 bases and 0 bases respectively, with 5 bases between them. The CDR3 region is CASSLAVYQETQYF. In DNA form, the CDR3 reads TGTGCCAGCAGCTTAGCCGTGTACCAAGAGACCCAGTACTTC.